The 13 T cell receptor beta chains below were found in one sample sequenced in a study of cytomegalovirus exposure and HLA in healthy donors. The PCR contained 60 Vbeta and 13 Jbeta primers. Sequenced by immunoSEQ multiplex PCR; TCRdb stores in-frame clones only, minus some. This sample has fewer than 250,000 clones, with over 60% found just once. The sequenced material came from PBMCs. The receptors derive from a young man in good health and CMV-seronegative.

A few counts support this clone. In the same sample, other DNA sequences code for this CDR3. The rearrangement joins TRBV2 to TRBJ2-2, with 13 bases that match TRBD2. CDR1 and CDR2 from the germline V gene are SNHLY and FYNNEI. CDR3 length: 14 residues. The trim removed 6 bases at V and 6 bases at J, leaving 1 base unmatched. The CDR3 DNA reads as TGTGCCAGCAGCGGACTAGCGGGAGCCGGGGAGCTGTTTTTT. It is translated as CASSGLAGAGELFF.

The chain employs TRBV19 and TRBJ2-1; possible D gene TRBD2, 6 bases. Germline loops: CDR1 LNHDA, CDR2 SQIVND (reference sequence). Trimming cost V 6 bases and J 5 bases, with 17 bases left between them. The CDR3 covers 15 residues. The CDR3 DNA reads TGTGCCAGTAGCCCCAAAACCGCGGGGAACAATGAGCAGTTCTTC. The encoded protein is CASSPKTAGNNEQFF.

In the case of this clone: Other DNA sequences of this sample code for an identical CDR3. The V call is TRBV19, the J call TRBJ1-2, with a tentative D call TRBD1 (5 bases). V shed 5 bases and J shed 2 bases, with 15 bases lying between them. CDR1 and CDR2 (germline): LNHDA, SQIVND (reference sequence). This CDR3 is 15 amino acids long. CDR3 bases: TGTGCCAGTAGTCCCCCGACGGGGGAGAACTATGGCTACACCTTC. It yields the protein CASSPPTGENYGYTF. The full variable domain, completed using reference TRBV19 and TRBJ1-2, is DGGITQSPKYLFRKEGQNVTLSCEQNLNHDAMYWYRQDPGQGLRLIYYSQIVNDFQKGDIAEGYSVSREKKESFPLTVTSAQKNPTAFYLCASSPPTGENYGYTFGSGTRLTVV.

The chain recombines TRBV6-4 with TRBJ1-5; 7 bases align to TRBD1. The CDR3 runs to 16 residues. CDR1 and CDR2 (germline): MRHNA, SNTAGT. Unmatched junction bases numbered 10, after V lost 5 bases and J lost 3 bases. The CDR3 DNA follows: TGTGCCAGCAGTCCCCCCCCGGGACAGTTCAATCAGCCCCAGCATTTT. Its protein product is CASSPPPGQFNQPQHF.

This sequence joins TRBV6-5 and TRBJ1-3; possible D gene TRBD1, 5 bases. The CDR3 contains 14 residues. The germline gives CDR1 MNHEY, CDR2 SVGAGI. Trimming removed 0 bases at V and 4 bases at J, with 7 bases between. CDR3 amino acids: CASSYSGAGNTIYF. Here the CDR3 DNA reads TGTGCCAGCAGTTACTCAGGGGCAGGAAACACCATATATTTT.

The chain joins TRBV28 to TRBJ2-2, with 8 positions matching TRBD2. The V and J ends lost 5 bases and 4 bases, in that order; junction bases with no gene match: 9. The germline gives CDR1 MDHEN, CDR2 SYDVKM. The CDR3 totals 16 residues. The CDR3 is CASSPSGSGGTGELFF. The CDR3 DNA is TGTGCCAGCAGTCCCAGCGGGAGTGGAGGCACCGGGGAGCTGTTTTTT.

Only a few counts were recorded for this clone. The chain joins TRBV9 to TRBJ1-1; no definite D call. This CDR3 comprises 13 residues. Germline V gene lookup returns CDR1 SGDLS and CDR2 YYNGEE. Trimming cost V 3 bases and J 5 bases, with 11 bases left between them. CDR3 nucleotide sequence: TGTGCCAGCAGCGCTTATTACGGGACTGAAGCTTTCTTT. Amino acid sequence: CASSAYYGTEAFF.

V gene TRBV7-3 combines with J gene TRBJ1-2, with TRBD1 matching 8 bases. CDR1 and CDR2 (germline): SGHTA, FQGTGA. V shed 6 bases, J shed 8 bases, and the junction held 8 bases outside the gene matches. The CDR3 is 13 residues long. The CDR3 here is CASSLQGARGYTF. CDR3 in DNA: TGTGCCAGCAGTCTCCAGGGGGCTAGGGGCTACACCTTC.

This clone was recorded a few times. This chain joins TRBV11-2 and TRBJ2-7; TRBD2 agrees at 9 bases. In germline, CDR1 is SGHAT, CDR2 FQNNGV. CDR3 length: 15 residues. V dropped 3 bases and J dropped 1; count of bases not matched to a gene: 4. CDR3 residues: CASSFYSGGSYEQYF. For the CDR3, the DNA is TGTGCCAGCAGCTTCTATAGCGGGGGATCCTACGAGCAGTACTTC.

This chain joins TRBV4-1 and TRBJ2-7, with TRBD2 matching over 9 bases. CDR3 length: 16 residues. CDR1 is MGHRA, CDR2 YSYEKL, per germline. Trimming took 2 bases from V and 2 from J; bases not matched to a gene: 7. The CDR3 DNA reads as TGCGCCAGCAGCCAACTCCCTAGCGGGGCCACCTACGAGCAGTACTTC. This encodes CASSQLPSGATYEQYF.

The CDR3 region is CASSQEAEFTDTQYF. CDR3 sequence (DNA): TGTGCCAGCAGCCAAGAGGCAGAATTTACAGATACGCAGTATTTT. The V gene is TRBV4-2, the J gene TRBJ2-3; D is undetermined. Germline V gene sequence: CDR1 LGHNA, CDR2 YNFKEQ. Trimming removed 0 bases from V and 3 bases from J, with 10 bases in between. This CDR3 is built from 15 residues.

V and J are TRBV7-9 and TRBJ1-2; D uncertain. This CDR3 region has 13 residues. Trimming left V 1 base short and J 5 bases short, with 8 bases between. Per the germline V gene, CDR1 is SEHNR and CDR2 is FQNEAQ (reference sequence). The CDR3 sequence: CASSLGQLYGYTF. Written as DNA, the CDR3 is TGTGCCAGCAGCTTAGGGCAGTTATATGGCTACACCTTC.

This chain connects TRBV5-4 to TRBJ2-3; 7 bases are a match to TRBD1. Per the germline V gene, CDR1 is SGHNT and CDR2 is YYREEE (reference sequence). Germline trimming cut 4 bases from V and 4 bases from J; bases unmatched to any gene: 6. CDR3 length: 14 amino acids. This CDR3 reads CASSTRDSADTQYF. For the CDR3, the DNA is TGTGCCAGCAGCACCCGGGACAGCGCAGATACGCAGTATTTT.